The 4 T cell receptor beta chains given below trace back to one sample, sequenced in a study of T-cell reconstitution after alpha-beta-depleted transplantation in children. Molecular barcoding with unique molecular identifiers was used for the TCRbeta library. Each CDR3 protein gets one entry after TCRdb re-called the PCR reads with MiXCR. This table has 140,000 or so distinct CDR3 sequences, around 8.5% appearing once. Sequences were derived from PBMCs, mostly from graft donor cells, sampled 180 days after TCRalphabeta/CD19-depleted stem cell transplant. These receptors all come from a female patient under 10 years old who had a stem cell transplant for congenital amegakaryocytic thrombocytopenia, so the T cells may come from the graft donor.

This clonotype appeared a few times. The chain carries TRBV20-1 and TRBJ1-5; maybe TRBD1 (6 bases). CDR3 length: 15 residues. Trimming shortened V by 6 bases and J by 5 bases, and 20 bases separated the two germline ends. Germline V gene sequence: CDR1 DFQATT, CDR2 SNEGSKA (reference sequence). The CDR3 loop is CSAEMGRGSHQPQHF. In DNA, the CDR3 is TGCAGTGCCGAGATGGGGAGGGGGAGTCATCAGCCCCAGCATTTT.

V is TRBV4-2 and J is TRBJ2-6, with D uncertain. Germline CDR1 is LGHNA and CDR2 is YNFKEQ. The CDR3 extends over 17 amino acids. Trimming removed 1 base from V and 0 bases from J, with 10 bases in between. CDR3 bases: TGTGCCAGCAGCCAAGCTCATGCAAGCTCTGGGGCCAACGTCCTGACTTTC. It specifies CASSQAHASSGANVLTF.

This clonotype was recorded at least ten times. The chain joins TRBV18 to TRBJ2-5; 9 positions match TRBD1. This CDR3 has 15 residues. Germline CDR1 reads KGHSH; CDR2 reads LQKENI. V trimming: 4 bases; J trimming: 4 bases; junction bases outside the gene matches: 7. Written as DNA, the CDR3 is TGTGCCAGCTCACGCCGGGACAGGGAACCAGAGACCCAGTACTTC. Protein product: CASSRRDREPETQYF.

V usage is TRBV12-3 or TRBV12-4 and J usage is TRBJ2-7; TRBD1 aligns across 9 bases. V was clipped by 0 bases and J by 1 base; unmatched bases: 1. CDR3 size: 15 residues. The CDR3 spells CASSLAGQGSYEQYF. The CDR3 nucleotides read TGTGCCAGCAGTTTAGCGGGACAGGGTTCCTACGAGCAGTACTTC.